This T cell receptor (beta chain) was sequenced during a study of post-analysis software for immune sequencing data. Tagging with unique molecular identifiers was a feature of the TCR beta cDNA libraries. The yield from about 1 to 10 million T cells was roughly 500,000 cDNA molecules in total. TCRdb recomputed calls from the PCR reads with MiXCR, one row per CDR3 protein. The sample yields around 400,000 distinct CDR3 sequences, roughly 38% seen once. Germline lookup yields CDR1 SEHNR and CDR2 FQNEAQ (reference sequence). This CDR3 has 12 amino acids. Notes on this clonotype: Its target is not known. One end of the junction is discordant with germline, which a read error may explain.

Study-wide results and limits: Compared with controls, patients showed significantly lower normalized Chao1 diversity. The F measure placed samples prepared in the same batch into strongly shared clusters. In patients, TRBV5-6, TRBV5-1 and TRBV20-1 belonged to roughly 5 TRBV segments found more frequently than in controls.

Sequencing was performed on blood. This sequence originates from a girl between 2 and 10 years old with multiple sclerosis. V and J are TRBV7-9 and TRBJ2-3, with D possibly TRBD2 on 5 matching bases. CDR3 sequence (DNA): TGTGCCAGCAGAAGAGACGGGGATATGCAGTATTTT. It translates to CASRRDGDMQYF. The complete variable domain, with remaining parts taken from reference TRBV7-9 and TRBJ2-3, reads DTGVSQNPRHKITKRGQNVTFRCDPISEHNRLYWYRQTLGQGPEFLTYFQNEAQLEKSRLLSDRFSAERPKGSFSTLEIQRTEQGDSAMYLCASRRDGDMQYFGPGTRLTVL.